Reported below is one TCR beta chain. The data were obtained in a study of blood T cell repertoires in COVID-19. TCRdb's copy holds only in-frame clones and misses some; the assay was immunoSEQ multiplex PCR. The sample has 120,000 to 150,000 clones, approximately 84% seen once; the top ten hold 1.5% to 2%. Adults between about 18 and 95 years of age took part from more than 20 US areas. Between the trimmed V and J ends, which lost 2 bases and 0 bases, there was a span of 10 bases. The germline CDR1 and CDR2 sequences are SGHVS and FNYEAQ. The CDR3 loop spans 16 amino acids. This clonotype was sampled from a woman under 30 who had been exposed to COVID-19. Sequencing was carried out using PBMCs or T cells enriched from blood (not recorded which). The chain is built from TRBV7-6 and TRBJ2-2, with D unresolved. CDR3 residues: CASSLRQTSNTGELFF. The CDR3 DNA reads as TGTGCCAGCAGCTTACGCCAGACATCGAACACCGGGGAGCTGTTTTTT.